Each of the 15 T cell receptor beta chains below was sequenced from the same sample in a study of T-cell memory formation after mild COVID-19. TCRdb reprocessed the 5' RACE reads with MiXCR, giving one entry per CDR3 protein. The sample includes roughly 130,000 distinct CDR3 sequences, over 15% seen only once; the top ten take 4.5% to 6.5%. Sequencing was performed on PBMCs or a T cell subset sorted from them (not recorded which). These receptors originate from a man younger than 35 who had mild COVID-19 (a few samples of this study predate the infection). Cell type and time point are not known.

This clonotype has just a few counts. V gene TRBV20-1 combines with J gene TRBJ1-1, with 9 bases identical to TRBD1. The CDR3 is 13 amino acids. CDR1 and CDR2 (germline): DFQATT, SNEGSKA (reference sequence). V shed 4 bases, J shed 6 bases, and the junction held 6 bases outside the gene matches. CDR3 protein: CSAKGQGWSEAFF. In nucleotides, the CDR3 is TGCAGTGCTAAGGGACAGGGATGGTCTGAAGCTTTCTTT.

The V gene is TRBV2, the J gene TRBJ2-1, with D perhaps assigned TRBD1 or TRBD2 (5 bases each). There are 16 residues in the CDR3. The germline V and J ends were trimmed by 3 bases and 4 bases, with 16 bases remaining between them. CDR1 is SNHLY and CDR2 is FYNNEI in the germline V gene. This chain's CDR3 is CASSDWSGTEYNEQFF. CDR3 bases: TGTGCCAGCAGTGATTGGTCCGGGACGGAATACAATGAGCAGTTCTTC.

CDR3 protein: CASSQDNSNGLEAFF. For the CDR3, the DNA is TGCGCCAGCAGCCAAGATAACAGCAACGGGCTGGAAGCTTTCTTT. V is TRBV4-3 and J is TRBJ1-1, with D unresolved. The V gene lost 0 bases and the J gene lost 8 bases, with 16 bases spanning the gap. Germline V gene lookup returns CDR1 LGHNA and CDR2 YSLEER. This CDR3 spans 15 amino acids.

The chain links TRBV18 to TRBJ2-7; 8 bases match TRBD2. The CDR3 sequence is 13 residues long. CDR1 and CDR2 (germline): KGHSH, LQKENI. V lost 6 bases, J lost 2 bases, and 3 bases stayed unmatched. The CDR3 loop reads CASSRGATYEQYF. The CDR3 nucleotides are TGTGCCAGCTCGCGGGGGGCCACCTACGAGCAGTACTTC.

This clonotype has just a few counts. V usage is TRBV5-6 and J usage is TRBJ2-6; TRBD1 matches 8 bases. The ends lost 6 bases at V and 1 base at J; junction bases unmatched: 9. CDR3 length: 17 amino acids. CDR1 is SGHDT and CDR2 is YYEEEE in the germline V gene. This CDR3 reads CASTRTGYGSGANVLTF. Written as DNA, the CDR3 is TGTGCCAGCACCCGGACAGGGTATGGATCTGGGGCCAACGTCCTGACTTTC.

The CDR3: CASSTRQRNIQYF. The CDR3 bases are TGTGCCAGCAGCACCCGACAGCGAAACATTCAGTACTTC. This chain uses TRBV7-2 with TRBJ2-4, with D possibly TRBD1 on 5 matching bases. The CDR3 length is 13 residues. V shed 5 bases and J shed 6 bases, with 11 bases lying between them. Germline values: CDR1 SGHTA, CDR2 FQGNSA.

The chain uses TRBV6-2 or TRBV6-3 and TRBJ2-7; 13 nucleotides align to TRBD2. Trimming removed 9 bases from V and 3 bases from J; junction bases left unmatched: 8. Germline V gene data show CDR1 as MNHEY and CDR2 as SVGEGT. This CDR3 is 15 amino acids long. CDR3 in DNA: TGTGCCAGAAGTAACGGACTAGCGGGGGTCTACGAGCAGTACGTC. Translated, it gives CARSNGLAGVYEQYV.

The chain joins TRBV20-1 to TRBJ2-7, with 11 bases that match TRBD1. V was clipped by 5 bases and J by 6 bases; unmatched bases: 6. Germline V lookup: CDR1 DFQATT, CDR2 SNEGSKA (reference sequence). CDR3 length: 13 residues. CDR3 nucleotide sequence: TGCAGTGCTTACAGGACAGGGGGCGGCGAGCAGTACTTC. As protein: CSAYRTGGGEQYF.

This clonotype was counted between two and nine times. The rearrangement joins TRBV18 to TRBJ1-1; the D is unclear. The CDR3 runs 13 residues. Germline loops: CDR1 KGHSH, CDR2 LQKENI. V dropped 5 bases and J dropped 6 bases, with 13 bases sitting between them. DNA for the CDR3: TGTGCCAGCTCAACAACGGACGCGGCTGAAGCTTTCTTT. Translated, it gives CASSTTDAAEAFF. Drawing the rest from reference TRBV18 and TRBJ1-1, the complete variable domain is NAGVMQNPRHLVRRRGQEARLRCSPMKGHSHVYWYRQLPEEGLKFMVYLQKENIIDESGMPKERFSAEFPKEGPSILRIQQVVRGDSAAYFCASSTTDAAEAFFGQGTRLTVV.

This clonotype has more than one count but fewer than ten. As DNA, the CDR3 is TGTGCCAGCAGCCTGGTACCCTACGAGCAGTACTTC. Amino acid sequence: CASSLVPYEQYF. The chain combines TRBV7-9 with TRBJ2-7; D is uncertain. The CDR3 totals 12 residues. Trimming shortened V by 5 bases and J by 2 bases, and 7 bases separated the two germline ends. Germline loops: CDR1 SEHNR, CDR2 FQNEAQ (reference sequence).

J is TRBJ2-1 and V is TRBV3-2; the D segment call TRBD2 is taken from the table without a DNA check. TRBV3-2 is shown as a pseudogene. The CDR3 spans 12 residues. This CDR3 is CASSQLATEQFF. The CDR3 DNA sequence: TGTGCCAGCAGCCAGCTAGCGACTGAGCAGTTCTTC.

This clonotype was counted a few times. V and J are TRBV20-1 and TRBJ1-3, with D tentatively TRBD1 (6 bases). CDR1 DFQATT and CDR2 SNEGSKA come from the germline V gene (reference sequence). The CDR3 is 14 amino acids. V lost 0 bases and J lost 3, with 9 bases in between. CDR3 sequence reads: CSARDVTGGNTIYF. The CDR3 DNA reads as TGCAGTGCTAGAGACGTGACAGGTGGAAACACCATATATTTT.

CDR3 sequence: CASSYGRGFGELFF. In DNA, the CDR3 is TGTGCCAGCAGTTACGGCAGGGGGTTCGGGGAGCTGTTTTTT. The gene calls are TRBV6-5 and TRBJ2-2, with 7 nucleotides matching TRBD1. Germline assignment: CDR1 MNHEY and CDR2 SVGAGI. This CDR3 comprises 14 residues. The J segment lost 7 bases and the V segment lost 2 bases, leaving 4 bases of the junction unmatched.

This clonotype was recorded at least ten times. The V and J genes are TRBV6-1 and TRBJ2-3; 13 bases agree with TRBD2. Trimming cost V 3 bases and J 0 bases; bases outside gene matches: 3. Per the germline V gene, CDR1 is MNHNS and CDR2 is SASEGT. CDR3 size: 17 residues. The CDR3: CASSEEGLAGSTDTQYF. The DNA for the CDR3 is TGTGCCAGCAGTGAGGAGGGACTAGCGGGAAGCACAGATACGCAGTATTTT.

DNA for the CDR3: TGCAGTGCTAGAGATCGTTGGGTCTCCTACAATGAGCAGTTCTTC. Residues: CSARDRWVSYNEQFF. The chain uses TRBV20-1 and TRBJ2-1; the D is unclear. The CDR3 sequence is 15 residues long. The ends were cut back, 0 bases at V and 0 bases at J, with 9 bases in the middle. Germline values: CDR1 DFQATT, CDR2 SNEGSKA (reference sequence).